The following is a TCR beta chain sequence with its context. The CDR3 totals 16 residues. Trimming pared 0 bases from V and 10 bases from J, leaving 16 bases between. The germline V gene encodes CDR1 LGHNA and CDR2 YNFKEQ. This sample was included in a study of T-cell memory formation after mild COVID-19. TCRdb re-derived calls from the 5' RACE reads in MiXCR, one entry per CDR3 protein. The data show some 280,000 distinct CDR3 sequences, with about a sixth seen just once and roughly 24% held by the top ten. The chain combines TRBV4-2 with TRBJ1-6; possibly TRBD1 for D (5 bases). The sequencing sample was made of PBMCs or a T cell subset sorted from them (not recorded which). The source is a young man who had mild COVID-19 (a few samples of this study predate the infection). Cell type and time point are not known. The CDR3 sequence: CASSQEVGGGQSPLHF. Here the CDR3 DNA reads TGTGCCAGCAGCCAAGAGGTCGGGGGGGGTCAGTCACCCCTCCACTTT.